Sequencing of this TCR beta chain was carried out in a study of early stage breast cancer tumors. Repertoires were generated with immunoSEQ multiplex PCR, while TCRdb's copy carries only in-frame clones and drops some. This table has about 50,000 clones, roughly 78% appearing once. V lost 3 bases and J 3 bases, leaving 10 bases between the germline ends. Germline V gene sequence: CDR1 SGHTA, CDR2 FQGNSA. The CDR3 totals 14 residues. Sequencing input: blood. The sequence was collected from a person aged 35 to 50 with breast cancer. This chain connects TRBV7-2 to TRBJ2-3; D gene ambiguous. The DNA for the CDR3 is TGTGCCAGCAGCTTTACCGCTATGACAGATACGCAGTATTTT. It codes for CASSFTAMTDTQYF.